What follows are 4 T cell receptor beta chains derived from one specimen sequenced in a study of tissue T cells after allogeneic stem cell transplantation. Described time point: mouse harvest day 14 after allogeneic transplant. Each mouse received 10^7 T-cell-depleted marrow cells plus 10^6 splenic CD5+ T cells by tail vein. Measured with immunoSEQ multiplex PCR; TCRdb has only the in-frame clones, and not every one. The sample consists of under 3,500 clones, approximately 48% of them appearing once. The sequencing sample was made of lymph node tissue. Receptors originate from a female BALB/c mouse given C57BL/6 T cells with graft-versus-host disease after an allogeneic hematopoietic cell transplant.

About this clone: Genes and germline come from the mouse. The read falls 1 residue short of the CDR3 end, and the missing part is taken from the germline J gene. The chain has TRBV23 and TRBJ1-4; the table's TRBD1 call for D was not verified on the DNA. This CDR3 comprises 13 residues. Looked up from germline, CDR1 is KGHTA and CDR2 is FQNQQP. The part of the CDR3 DNA that was read is TGCTCCAGCAGTCAACCAGGCCACGAAAGATTATTT. Translated, it gives CSSSQPGHERLF. The entire CDR3 sequence reads CSSSQPGHERLFF.

Relative to its sample, this clone is hyperexpanded (1% or more). The gene names here belong to mouse. CDR3 bases read: TGTGCCAGCAGCTATCTCTGGGGGGGCGCTTATGAACAGTAC. Amino acid sequence: CASSYLWGGAYEQY. The entire CDR3 is CASSYLWGGAYEQYF. The J gene is TRBJ2-7, the V gene TRBV4; 10 nucleotides agree with TRBD2. The read ends 1 residue shy of where the CDR3 ends; the end is completed using the germline J gene. The CDR3 spans 15 residues. Looked up from germline, CDR1 is LGHDT and CDR2 is YNNKQL (reference sequence). Trimming took 3 bases from V and 4 from J; bases not matched to a gene: 6.

As for this clone: Each gene name is a mouse one. The CDR3 end is not reached by the read, which stops 1 residue before it; the germline J gene fills it in. This chain links TRBV3 with TRBJ2-7; 11 nucleotides agree with TRBD2. The J segment lost 4 bases and the V segment lost 5 bases, leaving 7 bases of the junction unmatched. The CDR3 runs to 15 residues. CDR1 SNHLY and CDR2 FYNGKV come from the germline V gene (reference sequence). The CDR3 DNA, read in part, is TGTGCCAGCAGCCTTCGGGACTGGGGGAATTATGAACAGTAC. Translating gives CASSLRDWGNYEQY. The full CDR3 protein is CASSLRDWGNYEQYF.

This clone was observed a single time. Gene and germline names: mouse. The read terminates 1 residue ahead of where the CDR3 ends, so the germline J gene completes it. J is TRBJ1-3 and V is TRBV26; possibly TRBD1 for D (5 bases). CDR1 and CDR2 (germline): KGHPV, FQNQEV (reference sequence). V was pared by 1 base and J by 2 bases, with 9 bases between. The CDR3 length is 15 residues. The covered CDR3 bases are TGTGCCAGCAGTCTGTACGGGGCGCCTGGAAATACGCTCTAT. Its translation: CASSLYGAPGNTLY. The complete CDR3 sequence is CASSLYGAPGNTLYF.